This paragraph reports one TCR beta chain. The antigen is unknown. The data originate from a study of cytomegalovirus exposure and HLA in healthy donors. Background on the study: A prior analysis found about 110 million unique TCR beta sequences from 150 million to 200 million T cells. Among around 400 genotyped donors, around 80% fell in the Caucasian-associated ancestry cluster.

The PCR made use of 60 Vbeta and 13 Jbeta primers. Only in-frame clones appear in the TCRdb table, and some are missing; sequencing was by immunoSEQ multiplex PCR. The table has approximately 200,000 clones, around 74% seen once. Study-wide findings and caveats: A later analysis linked 15,000 to 20,000 TCR beta sequences to HLA alleles at 0.05 false discovery rate.

The CDR3 spans 11 residues. In germline, CDR1 is GTSNPN, CDR2 SVGIG (reference sequence). V dropped 5 bases and J dropped 6 bases, with 10 bases sitting between them. The chain carries TRBV30 and TRBJ1-2; D call uncertain. The source of this sequence is a girl aged 5-17 years in good health and CMV-seropositive. The sequenced sample consisted of PBMCs. CDR3 in amino acids: CAWGRGNGYTF. CDR3 sequence (DNA): TGTGCCTGGGGTAGAGGGAATGGCTACACCTTC.